This T cell receptor beta chain was captured in a study of vaccination effects on CD4 cells after COVID-19. Study context: The cohort was immunized with two doses of either the BNT162b2 or mRNA-1273 vaccine. Convalescent patient samples, from a couple of individuals, date to 16 days and one week before vaccination. Study-level points and caveats: Few convalescent patients, and no early post-infection timepoints, were available to the study.

Assay: immunoSEQ multiplex PCR; the TCRdb copy retains only in-frame clones and omits some. The repertoire has about 70,000 clones, more than 65% of them found once; the top ten carry less than 5.5%. On this clone: The antigen remains unidentified.

Antigen-specific CD4+ T cells were first expanded with viral peptide pools by the ViraFEST assay and only then sequenced. The culture ran for 10 to 11 days, and then CD4+ T cells were isolated. The person was diagnosed with PCR-confirmed SARS-CoV-2 infection between March and December 2020. Each culture had half its medium swapped for IL-2 medium on days 3 and 7. The trim removed 0 bases at V and 3 bases at J, leaving 8 bases unmatched. Germline lookup yields CDR1 LNHNV and CDR2 YYDKDF (reference sequence). The CDR3 runs to 16 residues. The source is a human donor who had a prior SARS-CoV-2 infection. The J gene is TRBJ2-7, the V gene TRBV15; 7 bases are a match to TRBD1. The material was CD4+ T cells from PBMCs cultured with HIV peptides, obtained before COVID-19 vaccination. The subset denotes: HIV-1 Nef peptide pool negative control/reference culture. CDR3 region: CATSRELTGNRYEQYF. Written as DNA, the CDR3 is TGTGCCACCAGCAGAGAGTTGACAGGGAACCGCTACGAGCAGTACTTC.